The sequence of this T cell receptor (beta chain) was determined in a study of blood T cell repertoires in COVID-19. Study details: Whether acute or convalescent, the COVID-19 samples came from the United States, Italy and Spain. PBMCs, B-cell-depleted T cells, or T cells provided the cDNA or gDNA that made up the material.

CDR1 is MDHEN and CDR2 is SYDVKM in the germline V gene. V lost 11 bases to trimming and J lost 2 bases, with 13 bases between them. The CDR3 is made up of 13 amino acids. Study processing details: Scientists estimated how many nucleated cells there were by amplifying reference gene primers. Some clones are missing from TCRdb's copy, which holds only in-frame ones; the method was immunoSEQ multiplex PCR. That table gives V, J and clone size, and the DNA gave D and trimming. The sample consists of approximately 200,000 clones, roughly 90% of them appearing once. The V call is TRBV28, the J call TRBJ1-3; perhaps TRBD1 as D (5 bases). Input material: peripheral blood. This clonotype was sampled from a woman aged 55-69 years with acute or convalescent COVID-19. In DNA form, the CDR3 reads TGTGCCGCCACAGGTGGGGCTGGAAACACCATATATTTT. Its translation is CAATGGAGNTIYF.